This T cell receptor (beta chain) is from a study of radiotherapy plus CTLA-4 blockade in lung cancer. Germline trimming cut 4 bases from V and 4 bases from J; bases unmatched to any gene: 9. The CDR3 has 16 amino acids. CDR1 SGHDN and CDR2 FVKESK come from the germline V gene. Data came from immunoSEQ multiplex PCR; TCRdb stores just in-frame clones and leaves some out. Of 80,000 to 95,000 clones listed, approximately 80% are singletons. This TCR was recovered from a human donor with non-small cell lung cancer that progressed on radiotherapy plus ipilimumab. V is TRBV14 and J is TRBJ2-5, with TRBD2 identical over 10 bases. Sequencing used peripheral blood, obtained from a patient treated with radiotherapy plus ipilimumab. CDR3 protein: CASSPIAGGTGETQYF. CDR3 coding DNA: TGTGCCAGCAGCCCGATAGCGGGAGGAACTGGAGAGACCCAGTACTTC.